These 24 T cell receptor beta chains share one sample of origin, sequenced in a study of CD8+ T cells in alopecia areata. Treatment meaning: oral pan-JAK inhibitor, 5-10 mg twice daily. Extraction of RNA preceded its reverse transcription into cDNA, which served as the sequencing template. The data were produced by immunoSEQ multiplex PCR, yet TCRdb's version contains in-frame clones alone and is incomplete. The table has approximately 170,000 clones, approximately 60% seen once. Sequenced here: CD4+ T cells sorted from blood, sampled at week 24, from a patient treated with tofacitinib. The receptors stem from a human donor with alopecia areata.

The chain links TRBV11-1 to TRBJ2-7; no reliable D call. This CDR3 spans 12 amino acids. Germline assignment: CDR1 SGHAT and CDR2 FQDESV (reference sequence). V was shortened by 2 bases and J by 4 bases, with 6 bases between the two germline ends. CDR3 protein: CASSLYGYEQYF. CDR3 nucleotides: TGTGCCAGCAGCTTATACGGGTACGAGCAGTACTTC.

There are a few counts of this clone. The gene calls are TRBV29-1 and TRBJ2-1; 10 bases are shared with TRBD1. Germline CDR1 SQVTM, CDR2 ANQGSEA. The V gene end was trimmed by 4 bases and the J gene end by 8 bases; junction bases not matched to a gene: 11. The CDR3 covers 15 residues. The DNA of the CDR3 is TGCAGCGTTGGATCCCCCGGGACAGGGGTCTATGAGCAGTTCTTC. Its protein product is CSVGSPGTGVYEQFF.

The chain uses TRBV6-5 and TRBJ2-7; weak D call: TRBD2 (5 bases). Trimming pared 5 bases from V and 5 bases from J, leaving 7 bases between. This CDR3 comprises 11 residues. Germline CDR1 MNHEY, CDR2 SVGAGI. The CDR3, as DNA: TGTGCCAGCAGTGAGGGTGACGAGCAGTACTTC. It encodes CASSEGDEQYF.

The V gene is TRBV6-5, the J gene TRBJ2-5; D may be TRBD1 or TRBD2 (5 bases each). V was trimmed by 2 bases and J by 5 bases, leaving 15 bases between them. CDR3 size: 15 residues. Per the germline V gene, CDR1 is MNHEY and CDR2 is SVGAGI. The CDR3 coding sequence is TGTGCCAGCAGTTACCAGGGCCCTTCGGGGGAGACCCAGTACTTC. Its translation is CASSYQGPSGETQYF.

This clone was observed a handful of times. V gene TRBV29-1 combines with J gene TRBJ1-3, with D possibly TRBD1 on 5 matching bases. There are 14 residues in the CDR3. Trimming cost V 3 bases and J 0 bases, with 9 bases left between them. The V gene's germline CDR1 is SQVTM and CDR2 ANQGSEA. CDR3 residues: CSVEFDSSGNTIYF. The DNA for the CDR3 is TGCAGCGTTGAGTTCGACAGCTCTGGAAACACCATATATTTT.

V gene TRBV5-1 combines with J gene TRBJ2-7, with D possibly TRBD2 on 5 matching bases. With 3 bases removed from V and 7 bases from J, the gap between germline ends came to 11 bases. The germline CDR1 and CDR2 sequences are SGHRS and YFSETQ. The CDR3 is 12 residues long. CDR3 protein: CASSWTRGEQYF. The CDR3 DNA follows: TGCGCCAGCAGCTGGACCCGGGGAGAGCAGTACTTC. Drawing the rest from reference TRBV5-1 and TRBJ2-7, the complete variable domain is KAGVTQTPRYLIKTRGQQVTLSCSPISGHRSVSWYQQTPGQGLQFLFEYFSETQRNKGNFPGRFSGRQFSNSRSEMNVSTLELGDSALYLCASSWTRGEQYFGPGTRLTVT.

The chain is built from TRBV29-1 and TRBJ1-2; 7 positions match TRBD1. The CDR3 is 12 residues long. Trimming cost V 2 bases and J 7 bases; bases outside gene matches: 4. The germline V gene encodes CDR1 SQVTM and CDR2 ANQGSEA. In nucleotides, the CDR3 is TGCAGCGTTGAACACAGGGGAGGTGGCTACACCTTC. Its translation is CSVEHRGGGYTF.

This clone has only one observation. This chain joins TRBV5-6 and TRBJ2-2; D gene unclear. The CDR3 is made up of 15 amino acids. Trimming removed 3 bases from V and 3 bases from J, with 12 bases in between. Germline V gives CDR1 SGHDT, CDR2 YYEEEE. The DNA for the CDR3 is TGTGCCAGCAGCTGGAGTCAGAGGTACACCGGGGAGCTGTTTTTT. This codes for CASSWSQRYTGELFF. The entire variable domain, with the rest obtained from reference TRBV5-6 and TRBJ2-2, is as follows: DAGVTQSPTHLIKTRGQQVTLRCSPKSGHDTVSWYQQALGQGPQFIFQYYEEEERQRGNFPDRFSGHQFPNYSSELNVNALLLGDSALYLCASSWSQRYTGELFFGEGSRLTVL.

CDR3 DNA: TGCGCCAGCAGCGCGGGACCTAGGATGGAAGCTTTCTTT. Its protein product is CASSAGPRMEAFF. The chain carries TRBV4-1 and TRBJ1-1, with D possibly being TRBD1 (5 bases). The CDR3 is 13 amino acids. V lost 5 bases to trimming and J lost 8 bases, with 15 bases between them. The germline CDR1 and CDR2 sequences are MGHRA and YSYEKL.

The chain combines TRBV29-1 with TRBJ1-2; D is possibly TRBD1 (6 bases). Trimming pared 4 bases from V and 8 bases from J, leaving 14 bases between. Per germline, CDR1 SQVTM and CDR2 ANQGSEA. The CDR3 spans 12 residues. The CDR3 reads CSVGAQGNGYTF. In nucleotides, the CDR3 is TGCAGCGTTGGGGCCCAGGGGAACGGCTACACCTTC.

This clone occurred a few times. The DNA of the CDR3 is TGTGCCAGCAGTTCGAGAGCCTACGAGCAGTACTTC. Amino acids: CASSSRAYEQYF. The chain has TRBV6-5 and TRBJ2-7; D remains unclear. CDR1 is MNHEY and CDR2 is SVGAGI in the germline V gene. V gave up 4 bases and J gave up 2 bases, with 6 bases separating them. CDR3 length: 12 amino acids.

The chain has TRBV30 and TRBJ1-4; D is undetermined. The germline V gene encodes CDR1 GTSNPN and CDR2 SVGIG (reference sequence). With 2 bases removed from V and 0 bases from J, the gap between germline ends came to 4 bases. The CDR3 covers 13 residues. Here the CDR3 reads CAWSRTTNEKLFF. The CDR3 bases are TGTGCCTGGAGTAGAACAACTAATGAAAAACTGTTTTTT.

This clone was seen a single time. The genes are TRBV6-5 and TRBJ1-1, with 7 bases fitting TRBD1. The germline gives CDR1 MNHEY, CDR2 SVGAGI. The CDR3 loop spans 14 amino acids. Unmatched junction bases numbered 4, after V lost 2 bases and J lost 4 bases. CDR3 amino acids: CASSYDRAGTEAFF. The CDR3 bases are TGTGCCAGCAGTTACGACAGGGCCGGCACTGAAGCTTTCTTT.

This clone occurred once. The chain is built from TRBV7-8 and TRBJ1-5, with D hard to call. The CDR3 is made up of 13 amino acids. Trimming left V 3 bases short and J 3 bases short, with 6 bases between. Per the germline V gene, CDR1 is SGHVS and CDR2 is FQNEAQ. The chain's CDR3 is CASSFRPNQPQHF. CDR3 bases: TGTGCCAGCAGCTTCCGACCCAATCAGCCCCAGCATTTT.

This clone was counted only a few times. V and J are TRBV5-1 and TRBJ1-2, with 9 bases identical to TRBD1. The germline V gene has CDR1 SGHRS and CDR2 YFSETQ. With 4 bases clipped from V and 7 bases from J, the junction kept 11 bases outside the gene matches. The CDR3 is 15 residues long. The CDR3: CASSPDVGTGTGYTF. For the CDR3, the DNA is TGCGCCAGCAGCCCGGACGTCGGGACAGGGACTGGCTACACCTTC.

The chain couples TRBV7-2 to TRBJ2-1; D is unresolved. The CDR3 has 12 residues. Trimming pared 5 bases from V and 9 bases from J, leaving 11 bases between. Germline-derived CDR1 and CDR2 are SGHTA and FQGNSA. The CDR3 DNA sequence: TGTGCCAGCAGCCCTCCCAAGGGTGAGCAGTTCTTC. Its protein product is CASSPPKGEQFF.

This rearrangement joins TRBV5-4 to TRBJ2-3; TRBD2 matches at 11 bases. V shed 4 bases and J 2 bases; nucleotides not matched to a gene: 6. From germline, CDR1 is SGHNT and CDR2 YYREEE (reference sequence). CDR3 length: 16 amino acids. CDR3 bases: TGTGCCAGCAGCCCGAGGACTAGCGGGTACACAGATACGCAGTATTTT. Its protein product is CASSPRTSGYTDTQYF.

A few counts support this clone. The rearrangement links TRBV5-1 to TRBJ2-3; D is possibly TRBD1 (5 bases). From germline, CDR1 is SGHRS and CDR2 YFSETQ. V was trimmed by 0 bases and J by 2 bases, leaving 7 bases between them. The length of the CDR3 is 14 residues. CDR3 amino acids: CASSLGQFTDTQYF. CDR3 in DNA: TGCGCCAGCAGCTTGGGACAGTTCACAGATACGCAGTATTTT.

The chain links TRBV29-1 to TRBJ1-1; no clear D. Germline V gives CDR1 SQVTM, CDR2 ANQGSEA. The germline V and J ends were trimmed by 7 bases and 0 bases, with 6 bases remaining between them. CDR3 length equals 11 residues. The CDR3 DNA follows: TGCAGCGATTATGTGAACACTGAAGCTTTCTTT. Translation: CSDYVNTEAFF.

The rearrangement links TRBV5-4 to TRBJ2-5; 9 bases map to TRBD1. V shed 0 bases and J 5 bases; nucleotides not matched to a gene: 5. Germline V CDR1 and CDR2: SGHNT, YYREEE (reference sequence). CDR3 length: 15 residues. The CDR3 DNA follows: TGTGCCAGCAGCTTGGGACAGGGGGGCCAGGAGACCCAGTACTTC. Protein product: CASSLGQGGQETQYF.

CDR3 amino acids: CASSQIRDSYYTQYF. The DNA for the CDR3 is TGCGCCAGCAGCCAAATCCGGGACAGTTATTATACGCAGTATTTT. This chain uses TRBV4-1 with TRBJ2-3; 7 bases line up with TRBD1. V lost 2 bases to trimming and J lost 7 bases; unmatched junction nucleotides: 9. This CDR3 has 15 amino acids. Germline V lookup: CDR1 MGHRA, CDR2 YSYEKL.

CDR3 loop: CASNTRGLSYGYTF. In DNA, the CDR3 is TGTGCCAGCAACACCCGGGGACTGAGCTATGGCTACACCTTC. The gene calls are TRBV28 and TRBJ1-2; maybe TRBD1 (5 bases). Between the trimmed V and J ends, which lost 7 bases and 4 bases, there was a span of 16 bases. The germline CDR1 and CDR2 sequences are MDHEN and SYDVKM. This CDR3 is 14 amino acids long.

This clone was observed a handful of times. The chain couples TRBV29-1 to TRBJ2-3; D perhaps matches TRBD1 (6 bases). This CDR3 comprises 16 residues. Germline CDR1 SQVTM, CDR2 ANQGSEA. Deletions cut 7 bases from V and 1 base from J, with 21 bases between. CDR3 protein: CSAGPKPGQRTDTQYF. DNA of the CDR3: TGCAGCGCTGGGCCCAAACCGGGACAACGCACAGATACGCAGTATTTT.

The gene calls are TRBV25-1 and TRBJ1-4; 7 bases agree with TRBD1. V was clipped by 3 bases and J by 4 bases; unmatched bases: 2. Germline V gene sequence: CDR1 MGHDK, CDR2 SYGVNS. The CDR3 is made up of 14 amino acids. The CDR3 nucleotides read TGTGCCAGCAGTGAGGGACAGCGTAATGAAAAACTGTTTTTT. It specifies CASSEGQRNEKLFF.